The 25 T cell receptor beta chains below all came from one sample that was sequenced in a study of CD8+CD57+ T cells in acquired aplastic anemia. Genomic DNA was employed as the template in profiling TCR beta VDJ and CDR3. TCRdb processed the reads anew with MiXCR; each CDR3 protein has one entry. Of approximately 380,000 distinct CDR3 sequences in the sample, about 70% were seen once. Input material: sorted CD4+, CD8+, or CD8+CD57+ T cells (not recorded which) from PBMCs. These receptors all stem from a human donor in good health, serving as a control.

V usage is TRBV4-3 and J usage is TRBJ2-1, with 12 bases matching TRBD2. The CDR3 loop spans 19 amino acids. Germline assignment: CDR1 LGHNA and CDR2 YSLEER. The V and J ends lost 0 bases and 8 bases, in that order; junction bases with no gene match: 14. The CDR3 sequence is CASSQDPPKSSGGAHEQFF. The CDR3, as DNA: TGCGCCAGCAGCCAAGACCCCCCGAAATCTAGCGGGGGGGCGCATGAGCAGTTCTTC.

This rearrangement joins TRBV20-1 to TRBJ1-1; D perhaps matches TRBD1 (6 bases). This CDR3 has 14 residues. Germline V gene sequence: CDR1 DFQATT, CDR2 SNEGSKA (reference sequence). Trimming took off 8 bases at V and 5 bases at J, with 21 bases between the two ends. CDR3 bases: TGCAGTCTACCTAGAGGGGGGGTTAAGACTGAAGCTTTCTTT. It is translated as CSLPRGGVKTEAFF.

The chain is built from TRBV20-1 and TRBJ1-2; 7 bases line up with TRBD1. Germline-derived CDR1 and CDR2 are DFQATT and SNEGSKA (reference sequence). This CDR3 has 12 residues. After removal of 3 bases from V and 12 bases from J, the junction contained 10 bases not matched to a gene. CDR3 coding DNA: TGCAGTGCTAGCAGGGGGGAGGCCGAAGACACCTTC. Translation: CSASRGEAEDTF.

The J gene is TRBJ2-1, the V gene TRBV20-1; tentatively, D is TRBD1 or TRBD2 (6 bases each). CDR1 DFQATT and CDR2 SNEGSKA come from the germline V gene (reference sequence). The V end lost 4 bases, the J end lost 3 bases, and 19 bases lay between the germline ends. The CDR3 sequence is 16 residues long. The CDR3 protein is CSANAGQAEVYNEQFF. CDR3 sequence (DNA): TGCAGTGCTAATGCGGGACAAGCGGAGGTCTACAATGAGCAGTTCTTC.

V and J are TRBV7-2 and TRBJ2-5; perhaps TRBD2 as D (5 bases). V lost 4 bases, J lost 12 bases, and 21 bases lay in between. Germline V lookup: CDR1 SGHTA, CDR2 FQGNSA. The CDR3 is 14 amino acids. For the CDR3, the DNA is TGTGCCAGCAGCTCCCCCGGGGTGCAAGCAACCGAGTACTTC. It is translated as CASSSPGVQATEYF.

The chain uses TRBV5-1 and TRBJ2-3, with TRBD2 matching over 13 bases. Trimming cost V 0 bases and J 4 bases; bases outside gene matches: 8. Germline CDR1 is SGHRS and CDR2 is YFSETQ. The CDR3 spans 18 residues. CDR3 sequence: CASSLGATSGGFADTQYF. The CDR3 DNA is TGCGCCAGCAGCTTGGGCGCGACTAGCGGGGGGTTCGCAGATACGCAGTATTTT.

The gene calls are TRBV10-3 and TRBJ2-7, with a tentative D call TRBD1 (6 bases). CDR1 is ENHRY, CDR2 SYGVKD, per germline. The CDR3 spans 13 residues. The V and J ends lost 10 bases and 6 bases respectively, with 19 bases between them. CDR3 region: CARGPRRRVEQYF. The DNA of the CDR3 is TGTGCCAGGGGGCCGAGGAGAAGGGTCGAGCAGTACTTC.

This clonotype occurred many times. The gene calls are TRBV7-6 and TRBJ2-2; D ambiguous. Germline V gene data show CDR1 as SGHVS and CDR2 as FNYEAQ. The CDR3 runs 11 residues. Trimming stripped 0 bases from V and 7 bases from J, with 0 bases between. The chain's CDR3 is CASSLAGELFF. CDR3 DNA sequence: TGTGCCAGCAGCTTAGCCGGGGAGCTGTTTTTT. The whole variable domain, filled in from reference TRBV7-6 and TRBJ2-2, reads GAGVSQSPRYKVTKRGQDVALRCDPISGHVSLYWYRQALGQGPEFLTYFNYEAQQDKSGLPNDRFSAERPEGSISTLTIQRTEQRDSAMYRCASSLAGELFFGEGSRLTVL.

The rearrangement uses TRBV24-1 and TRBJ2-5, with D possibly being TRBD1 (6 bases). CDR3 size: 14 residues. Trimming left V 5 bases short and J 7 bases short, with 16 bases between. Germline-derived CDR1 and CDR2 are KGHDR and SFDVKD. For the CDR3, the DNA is TGTGCCACCAGTGGAACGAGGGGGATTGGGACCCAGTACTTC. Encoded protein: CATSGTRGIGTQYF.

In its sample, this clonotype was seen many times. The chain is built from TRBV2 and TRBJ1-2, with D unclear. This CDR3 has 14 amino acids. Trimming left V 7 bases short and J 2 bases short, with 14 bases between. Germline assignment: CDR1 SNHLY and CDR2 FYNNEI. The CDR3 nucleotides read TGTGCCAGCACCTACTTGGGTATAAACTATGGCTACACCTTC. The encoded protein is CASTYLGINYGYTF.

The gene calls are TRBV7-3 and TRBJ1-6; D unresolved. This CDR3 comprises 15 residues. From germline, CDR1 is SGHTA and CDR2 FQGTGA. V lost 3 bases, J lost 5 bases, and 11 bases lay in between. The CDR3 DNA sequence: TGTGCCAGCAGCTTTACGCGACCGAATAATTCACCCCTCCACTTT. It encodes CASSFTRPNNSPLHF.

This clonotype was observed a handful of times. The CDR3 spells CASSLLGAQPQYF. The CDR3, as DNA: TGTGCCAGCAGCTTATTGGGGGCGCAGCCCCAGTACTTC. The chain employs TRBV7-7 and TRBJ2-5; D is perhaps TRBD1 (6 bases). CDR1 is SSHAT, CDR2 FNYEAQ, per germline (reference sequence). This CDR3 contains 13 residues. Trimming shortened V by 2 bases and J by 9 bases, and 13 bases separated the two germline ends.

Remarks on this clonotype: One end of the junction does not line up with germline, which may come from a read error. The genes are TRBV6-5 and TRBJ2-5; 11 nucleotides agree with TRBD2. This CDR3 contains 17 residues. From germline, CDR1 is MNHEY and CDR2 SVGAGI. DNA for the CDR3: TGTGCCAGCAGTTACTCTTCAGGACTAGCGGGTGAAGAGACCCAGTGCTTC. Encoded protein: CASSYSSGLAGEETQCF.

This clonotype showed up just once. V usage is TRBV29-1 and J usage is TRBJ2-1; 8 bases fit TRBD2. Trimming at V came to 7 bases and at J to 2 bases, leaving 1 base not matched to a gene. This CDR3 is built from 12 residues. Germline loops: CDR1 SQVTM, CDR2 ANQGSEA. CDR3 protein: CSEAGAYNEQFF. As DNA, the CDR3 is TGCAGCGAAGCGGGGGCCTACAATGAGCAGTTCTTC.

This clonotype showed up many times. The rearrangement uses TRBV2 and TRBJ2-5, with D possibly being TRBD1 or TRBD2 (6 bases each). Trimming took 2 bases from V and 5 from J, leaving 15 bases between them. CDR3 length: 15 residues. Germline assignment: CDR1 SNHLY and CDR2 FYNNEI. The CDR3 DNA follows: TGTGCCAGCAGTGAAATCCGATGGGGGGCCGAGACCCAGTACTTC. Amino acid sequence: CASSEIRWGAETQYF.

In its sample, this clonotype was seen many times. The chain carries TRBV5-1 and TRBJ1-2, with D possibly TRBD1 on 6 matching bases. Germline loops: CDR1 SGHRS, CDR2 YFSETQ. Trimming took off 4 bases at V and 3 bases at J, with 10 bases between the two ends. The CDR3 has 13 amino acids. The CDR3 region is CASSPGADYGYTF. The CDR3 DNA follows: TGCGCCAGCAGCCCGGGGGCAGACTATGGCTACACCTTC.

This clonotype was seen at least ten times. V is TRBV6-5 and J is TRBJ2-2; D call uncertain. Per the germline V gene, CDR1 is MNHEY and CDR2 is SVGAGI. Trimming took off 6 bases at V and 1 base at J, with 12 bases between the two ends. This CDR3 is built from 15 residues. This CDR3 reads CASSTVTQNTGELFF. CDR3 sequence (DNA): TGTGCCAGCAGCACGGTAACACAGAACACCGGGGAGCTGTTTTTT.

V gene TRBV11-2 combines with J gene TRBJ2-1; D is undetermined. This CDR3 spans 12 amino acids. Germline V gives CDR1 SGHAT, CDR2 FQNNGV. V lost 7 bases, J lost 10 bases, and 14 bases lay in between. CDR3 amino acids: CASTMLGNEQFF. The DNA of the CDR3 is TGTGCCAGCACGATGTTGGGCAACGAGCAGTTCTTC.

This CDR3 reads CASSPVGNANYGYTF. The CDR3 coding sequence is TGTGCCAGCAGCCCAGTTGGAAACGCTAACTATGGCTACACCTTC. This chain joins TRBV2 and TRBJ1-2; D is undetermined. V shed 6 bases and J shed 0 bases, with 14 bases lying between them. The germline V gene has CDR1 SNHLY and CDR2 FYNNEI. This CDR3 is 15 amino acids long.

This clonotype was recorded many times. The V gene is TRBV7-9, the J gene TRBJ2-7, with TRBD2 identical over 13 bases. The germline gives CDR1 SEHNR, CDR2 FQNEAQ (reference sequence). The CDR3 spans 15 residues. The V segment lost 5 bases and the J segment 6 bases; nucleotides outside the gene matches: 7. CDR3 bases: TGTGCCAGCAGCGCGCCGGGACTAGCGGGGATCGAGCAGTACTTC. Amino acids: CASSAPGLAGIEQYF.

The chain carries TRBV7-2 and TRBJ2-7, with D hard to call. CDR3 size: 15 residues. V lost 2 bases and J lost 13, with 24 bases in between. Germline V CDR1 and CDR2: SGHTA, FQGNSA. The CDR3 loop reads CASSLRAGRNSPLYF. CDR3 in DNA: TGTGCCAGCAGCTTACGTGCAGGACGTAATTCACCCCTCTACTTC.

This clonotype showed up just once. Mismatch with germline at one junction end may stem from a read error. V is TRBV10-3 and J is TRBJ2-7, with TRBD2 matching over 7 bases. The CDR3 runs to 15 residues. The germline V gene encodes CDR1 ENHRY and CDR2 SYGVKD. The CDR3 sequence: CVISERQAGVYEQYF. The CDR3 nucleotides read TGTGTCATCAGTGAGCGGCAGGCGGGAGTCTACGAGCAGTACTTC.

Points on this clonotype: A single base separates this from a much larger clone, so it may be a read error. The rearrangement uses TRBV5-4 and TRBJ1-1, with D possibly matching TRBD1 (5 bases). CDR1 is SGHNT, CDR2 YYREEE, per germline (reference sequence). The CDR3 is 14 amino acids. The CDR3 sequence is CASSLQGLNTGAFF. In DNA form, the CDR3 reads TGTGCCAGCAGCTTGCAGGGCTTGAACACTGGAGCTTTCTTT.

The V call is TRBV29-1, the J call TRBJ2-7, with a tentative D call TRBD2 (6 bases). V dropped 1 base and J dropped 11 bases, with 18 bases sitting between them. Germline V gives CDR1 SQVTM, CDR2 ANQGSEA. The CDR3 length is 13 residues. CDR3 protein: CSVEVGGFVGEYF. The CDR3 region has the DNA TGCAGCGTTGAAGTTGGGGGGTTCGTAGGGGAGTACTTC.

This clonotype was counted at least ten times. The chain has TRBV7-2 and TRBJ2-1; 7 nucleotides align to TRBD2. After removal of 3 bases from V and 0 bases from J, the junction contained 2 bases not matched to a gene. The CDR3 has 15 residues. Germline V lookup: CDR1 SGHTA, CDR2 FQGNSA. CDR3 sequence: CASSLSSGSYNEQFF. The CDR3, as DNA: TGTGCCAGCAGCTTGTCTAGCGGCTCCTACAATGAGCAGTTCTTC. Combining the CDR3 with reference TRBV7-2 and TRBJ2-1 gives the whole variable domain GAGVSQSPSNKVTEKGKDVELRCDPISGHTALYWYRQSLGQGLEFLIYFQGNSAPDKSGLPSDRFSAERTGGSVSTLTIQRTQQEDSAVYLCASSLSSGSYNEQFFGPGTRLTVL.